This T cell receptor beta chain is drawn from a study of T-cell reconstitution after alpha-beta-depleted transplantation in children. Trimming removed 5 bases from V and 7 bases from J; junction bases left unmatched: 11. Germline-derived CDR1 and CDR2 are DFQATT and SNEGSKA (reference sequence). This CDR3 contains 14 residues. Study-level points and caveats: The study traced high day-60 TCRbeta diversity in some patients to surviving recipient T cells and thymic progenitors. Where alpha-beta T cells came from about two months after transplant was reportedly several hundred expanded graft clones. Most T-cell counts and diversity one year after the transplant came from T cells that were newly produced.

During its preparation, the TCRbeta library received unique molecular identifiers. Via MiXCR, TCRdb re-called the PCR reads, giving one row per CDR3 protein. The repertoire holds roughly 100,000 distinct CDR3 sequences, with about 6% as singletons. This clonotype has ten or more counts. The antigen remains undetermined. Sequences were derived from PBMCs, mostly from graft donor cells, sampled 60 days after TCRalphabeta/CD19-depleted stem cell transplant. The receptor was derived from a female patient aged 2 to 10 who had a stem cell transplant for Fanconi anemia, so the T cells may come from the graft donor. The rearrangement links TRBV20-1 to TRBJ2-1; 7 bases are shared with TRBD2. The CDR3 bases are TGCAGTGCTCTGACTAGCTCTTGGTGGAATGAGCAGTTCTTC. Amino acid sequence: CSALTSSWWNEQFF.